This T cell receptor (beta chain) was captured in a study of blood T cell repertoires in COVID-19. Study context: Samples of COVID-19 (acute and convalescent) were obtained from the United States, Italy and Spain. T cells, B-cell-depleted T cells, or PBMCs provided the cDNA or gDNA that served as material.

Only in-frame clones appear in the TCRdb table, and some are missing; sequencing was by immunoSEQ multiplex PCR. The sample lists about 190,000 clones, roughly four fifths occurring once. The CDR3 extends over 14 amino acids. Sequencing was performed on peripheral blood. The V call is TRBV21-1, the J call TRBJ2-7; the listed D gene, TRBD1, was not tested against the DNA. TRBV21-1 has pseudogene status. This sequence was found in a man aged 30-40 years with active or convalescent COVID-19. DNA of the CDR3: TGTGCCAGCAGCATACAGGTAGGCCCCCTCGGGCAGTACTTC. Protein: CASSIQVGPLGQYF.